This passage covers 28 T cell receptor beta chains from one sample sequenced in a study of T cells in Graves' hyperthyroidism and ophthalmopathy. The investigators amplified TCR beta CDR3 regions from RNA transcripts. HTBI primers were employed in a first-round RT-PCR of the TCR CDR3. TCRdb re-called the multiplex PCR reads through MiXCR, storing one row per CDR3 protein. The data show 650,000 to 700,000 distinct CDR3 sequences, roughly 17% seen once. The sample taken for sequencing was blood. Receptors were obtained from a man aged 45 to 65 with Graves' hyperthyroidism.

This clonotype was found once. The genes are TRBV14 and TRBJ2-2, with a weak D call TRBD1 (6 bases). Trimming left V 3 bases short and J 2 bases short, with 10 bases between. The CDR3 sequence is 15 residues long. Germline V gene data show CDR1 as SGHDN and CDR2 as FVKESK. The CDR3 DNA is TGTGCCAGCAGCCACTGGGACACCAACACCGGGGAGCTGTTTTTT. Translating gives CASSHWDTNTGELFF. Together with reference TRBV14 and TRBJ2-2, the CDR3 gives the full variable domain: EAGVTQFPSHSVIEKGQTVTLRCDPISGHDNLYWYRRVMGKEIKFLLHFVKESKQDESGMPNNRFLAERTGGTYSTLKVQPAELEDSGVYFCASSHWDTNTGELFFGEGSRLTVL.

This sequence joins TRBV28 and TRBJ1-5, with TRBD1 matching over 10 bases. CDR1 is MDHEN, CDR2 SYDVKM, per germline. The CDR3 has 17 residues. V lost 4 bases, J lost 2 bases, and 8 bases stayed unmatched. CDR3 sequence (DNA): TGTGCCAGCAGTTCTTTTTGGACAGGGGGGGGCAATCAGCCCCAGCATTTT. This codes for CASSSFWTGGGNQPQHF.

The rearrangement joins TRBV2 to TRBJ2-2, with no clear D. The germline V and J ends were trimmed by 3 bases and 0 bases, with 14 bases remaining between them. The CDR3 spans 17 residues. CDR1 is SNHLY and CDR2 is FYNNEI in the germline V gene. The CDR3 DNA sequence: TGTGCCAGCAGTGATGATCAGAACCTTTCGAACACCGGGGAGCTGTTTTTT. Translated, it gives CASSDDQNLSNTGELFF.

The chain couples TRBV20-1 to TRBJ1-2, with TRBD1 as a possible D gene (5 bases). The CDR3 totals 12 residues. V lost 4 bases to trimming and J lost 6 bases, with 12 bases between them. From germline, CDR1 is DFQATT and CDR2 SNEGSKA (reference sequence). CDR3 coding DNA: TGCAGTGCTATTCCCCGACAGCATGGCTACACCTTC. Its protein product is CSAIPRQHGYTF.

This clonotype was counted ten times or more. This rearrangement joins TRBV20-1 to TRBJ2-7, with 7 nucleotides matching TRBD1. The ends lost 0 bases at V and 3 bases at J; junction bases unmatched: 8. CDR3 length equals 15 residues. Germline CDR1 reads DFQATT; CDR2 reads SNEGSKA (reference sequence). The CDR3 DNA sequence: TGCAGTGCTAGAGATCTCGAGGGGGCCCACTACGAGCAGTACTTC. It specifies CSARDLEGAHYEQYF.

CDR3 bases: TGTGCCAGTAGTATGGTCACTAGCGGGGCGGGACGGGGCAACACCGGGGAGCTGTTTTTT. As protein: CASSMVTSGAGRGNTGELFF. The genes are TRBV19 and TRBJ2-2; 10 positions match TRBD2. Germline CDR1 LNHDA, CDR2 SQIVND (reference sequence). V lost 3 bases to trimming and J lost 2 bases; unmatched junction nucleotides: 15. The CDR3 has 20 residues.

About this clonotype: An end of the junction differs from the germline gene, which may be a read error. The rearrangement joins TRBV20-1 to TRBJ2-1; D possibly corresponds to TRBD1 (6 bases). CDR1 is DFQATT and CDR2 is SNEGSKA in the germline V gene (reference sequence). The CDR3 loop spans 15 amino acids. The CDR3 here is CSARLHRRWDNEQVF. The CDR3 DNA is TGCAGTGCTAGATTACACCGGCGCTGGGACAATGAGCAGGTCTTC.

This clonotype was counted ten times or more. This chain joins TRBV6-6 and TRBJ1-1; D is uncertain. The germline V gene encodes CDR1 MNHNY and CDR2 SVGAGI (reference sequence). The CDR3 has 14 amino acids. Trimming shortened V by 2 bases and J by 1 base, and 8 bases separated the two germline ends. The CDR3 DNA reads as TGTGCCAGCAGTTACGGGCAGAGGAACACTGAAGCTTTCTTT. This encodes CASSYGQRNTEAFF.

This clonotype was seen repeatedly, ten times or more. This rearrangement joins TRBV20-1 to TRBJ2-5; D assignment may be TRBD1 or TRBD2 (5 bases each). The CDR3 length is 14 residues. The germline gives CDR1 DFQATT, CDR2 SNEGSKA (reference sequence). V lost 8 bases and J lost 2, with 18 bases in between. CDR3: CSPGTTWGQETQYF. Here the CDR3 DNA reads TGCAGTCCGGGGACGACATGGGGGCAAGAGACCCAGTACTTC.

This clonotype has only one observation. A read error may be the cause here, since a much bigger clone is one base away. The V and J genes are TRBV29-1 and TRBJ2-7, with 11 bases identical to TRBD2. This CDR3 contains 14 residues. Germline CDR1 SQVTM, CDR2 ANQGSEA. V dropped 5 bases and J dropped 5; count of bases not matched to a gene: 8. CDR3 sequence: CSVPLLAGGNEQYF. The CDR3 region has the DNA TGCAGCGTTCCCTTATTAGCGGGAGGGAACGAGCAGTACTTC.

The V gene is TRBV20-1, the J gene TRBJ2-7; D gene uncertain. Trimming removed 1 base from V and 4 bases from J, with 11 bases in between. The CDR3 is 13 residues long. The germline V gene encodes CDR1 DFQATT and CDR2 SNEGSKA (reference sequence). CDR3 bases: TGCAGTGCTAGAGGGCAGAGCTTTTACGAGCAGTACTTC. Translation gives CSARGQSFYEQYF.

A single count supports this clonotype. V usage is TRBV7-8 and J usage is TRBJ2-7, with no clear D. The CDR3 has 15 residues. Germline-derived CDR1 and CDR2 are SGHVS and FQNEAQ. V gave up 4 bases and J gave up 3 bases, with 16 bases separating them. CDR3 bases: TGTGCCAGCAGCTCCTATCCGGGTAAACTCTACGAGCAGTACTTC. It specifies CASSSYPGKLYEQYF.

V gene TRBV7-9 combines with J gene TRBJ2-4; 7 bases align to TRBD1. Unmatched junction bases numbered 19, after V lost 4 bases and J lost 1 base. CDR3 length: 20 amino acids. Per the germline V gene, CDR1 is SEHNR and CDR2 is FQNEAQ (reference sequence). The CDR3 DNA is TGTGCCAGCAGCTATCCCAGACAGGGCCGGAGTTACAGCGCCAAAAACATTCAGTACTTC. Translating it yields CASSYPRQGRSYSAKNIQYF.

In this sample, this clonotype turned up many times. This chain links TRBV7-9 with TRBJ1-1; possibly TRBD1 for D (6 bases). Trimming left V 5 bases short and J 1 base short, with 20 bases between. Germline V gives CDR1 SEHNR, CDR2 FQNEAQ (reference sequence). The CDR3 consists of 17 residues. The CDR3 DNA sequence: TGTGCCAGCAGCCCTCGCGCCACAGGGAACCCGAACACTGAAGCTTTCTTT. Amino acids: CASSPRATGNPNTEAFF.

This clonotype showed up just a few times. The chain links TRBV5-1 to TRBJ2-1, with D hard to call. Germline V gene lookup returns CDR1 SGHRS and CDR2 YFSETQ. Trimming removed 6 bases at V and 12 bases at J, with 16 bases between. The CDR3 is 12 amino acids. The CDR3 here is CASTLDNQRQFF. CDR3 nucleotides: TGCGCCAGCACCCTTGATAACCAGCGGCAGTTCTTC. The variable domain in full, with the rest retrieved from reference TRBV5-1 and TRBJ2-1, is KAGVTQTPRYLIKTRGQQVTLSCSPISGHRSVSWYQQTPGQGLQFLFEYFSETQRNKGNFPGRFSGRQFSNSRSEMNVSTLELGDSALYLCASTLDNQRQFFGPGTRLTVL.

The rearrangement uses TRBV14 and TRBJ1-4; D unclear. Trimming took 4 bases from V and 5 from J, leaving 14 bases between them. Germline V CDR1 and CDR2: SGHDN, FVKESK. This CDR3 has 15 amino acids. This CDR3 reads CASSRSDRANEKLFF. Here the CDR3 DNA reads TGTGCCAGCAGCCGATCGGACCGCGCAAATGAAAAACTGTTTTTT.

Note on this clonotype: A much larger clone differs by one base, so this may be a read error. The chain carries TRBV2 and TRBJ1-4; 10 nucleotides line up with TRBD1. CDR1 SNHLY and CDR2 FYNNEI come from the germline V gene. The CDR3 spans 11 residues. CDR3 sequence reads: CARRTGGKLFF. CDR3 bases: TGTGCCCGCAGGACAGGGGGAAAACTGTTTTTT.

The V gene is TRBV6-1, the J gene TRBJ1-5, with D uncertain. The CDR3 runs 14 residues. The germline V gene encodes CDR1 MNHNS and CDR2 SASEGT. The V end lost 2 bases, the J end lost 2 bases, and 7 bases lay between the germline ends. CDR3 sequence reads: CASSEQAGNQPQHF. DNA of the CDR3: TGTGCCAGCAGTGAACAGGCAGGCAATCAGCCCCAGCATTTT.

This chain connects TRBV20-1 to TRBJ2-1, with 14 bases lining up with TRBD2. Germline V CDR1 and CDR2: DFQATT, SNEGSKA (reference sequence). The CDR3 runs 20 residues. V shed 0 bases and J 3 bases; nucleotides not matched to a gene: 13. Here the CDR3 DNA reads TGCAGTGCTAGAGATCTTCGGGGGACTAGCGGGAGCCCACACTACAATGAGCAGTTCTTC. This sequence encodes CSARDLRGTSGSPHYNEQFF.

This clonotype was counted a few times. The chain couples TRBV30 to TRBJ2-6; D remains ambiguous. The V gene's germline CDR1 is GTSNPN and CDR2 SVGIG (reference sequence). The CDR3 sequence is 13 residues long. Trimming took off 6 bases at V and 0 bases at J, with 6 bases between the two ends. CDR3 loop: CACGLSGANVLTF. The CDR3 DNA is TGTGCCTGTGGCCTCTCTGGGGCCAACGTCCTGACTTTC.

This clonotype was found many times. The chain employs TRBV7-9 and TRBJ2-3; TRBD1 agrees at 11 bases. Trimming at V came to 1 base and at J to 3 bases, leaving 12 bases not matched to a gene. Germline CDR1 is SEHNR and CDR2 is FQNEAQ (reference sequence). The CDR3 totals 19 residues. The CDR3 loop reads CASSLGSVRTGGLTDTQYF. In DNA form, the CDR3 reads TGTGCCAGCAGCTTAGGTTCTGTTCGGACAGGGGGCTTAACAGATACGCAGTATTTT.

This rearrangement joins TRBV19 to TRBJ1-5, with TRBD1 matching over 8 bases. The germline V gene encodes CDR1 LNHDA and CDR2 SQIVND (reference sequence). The junction had 9 bases not matched to a gene; V was cut back by 7 bases and J by 7 bases. The length of the CDR3 is 14 residues. DNA of the CDR3: TGTGCCAGTACCCAGGACAGGGCGAGGCAGCCCCAGCATTTT. Its translation is CASTQDRARQPQHF.

This clonotype appeared a few times. V is TRBV29-1 and J is TRBJ2-3; possible D gene TRBD1, 5 bases. The end of the DNA fits TRBJ1-5 better, so the J call may be wrong. The V gene's germline CDR1 is SQVTM and CDR2 ANQGSEA. The CDR3 runs to 15 residues. The CDR3 sequence is CSVFGTSGSTDTQHF. CDR3 nucleotides: TGCAGCGTCTTCGGGACTAGCGGGAGCACAGATACGCAGCATTTT.

This clonotype was observed at least ten times. The CDR3 here is CASSSDKTYEQYF. The CDR3 DNA is TGTGCCAGCAGTTCGGACAAAACCTACGAGCAGTACTTC. V usage is TRBV28 and J usage is TRBJ2-7; perhaps TRBD1 as D (5 bases). Germline lookup yields CDR1 MDHEN and CDR2 SYDVKM. Trimming took 4 bases from V and 2 from J, leaving 9 bases between them. The CDR3 is 13 amino acids.

This clonotype occurred many times. J is TRBJ2-7 and V is TRBV12-3 or TRBV12-4; 16 positions agree with TRBD2. CDR3 length: 20 amino acids. The V and J ends lost 4 bases and 0 bases, in that order; junction bases with no gene match: 12. The CDR3 protein is CASSSGTSGRAFRSSYEQYF. The CDR3 DNA sequence: TGTGCCAGCAGTTCCGGGACTAGCGGGAGGGCCTTTAGGAGCTCCTACGAGCAGTACTTC.

This CDR3 is CAWRGGAGLISPLHF. CDR3 DNA: TGTGCCTGGAGAGGGGGCGCGGGTTTGATTTCACCCCTCCACTTT. The V call is TRBV30, the J call TRBJ1-6, with TRBD1 matching over 7 bases. Germline trimming cut 3 bases from V and 9 bases from J; bases unmatched to any gene: 11. The CDR3 covers 15 residues. Germline-derived CDR1 and CDR2 are GTSNPN and SVGIG (reference sequence).

This clonotype was detected a few times. The V gene is TRBV28, the J gene TRBJ1-2; maybe TRBD1 (5 bases). Germline V gene sequence: CDR1 MDHEN, CDR2 SYDVKM. Trimming cost V 1 base and J 1 base, with 13 bases left between them. This CDR3 has 16 amino acids. For the CDR3, the DNA is TGTGCCAGCAGTTTATACTTTACAGGATTTAACTATGGCTACACCTTC. Its translation: CASSLYFTGFNYGYTF.

This clonotype was recorded a few times. No conserved phenylalanine or tryptophan is present at the end of the CDR3, so a read error is the likely explanation. This chain joins TRBV5-1 and TRBJ2-5, with D hard to call. Germline CDR1 reads SGHRS; CDR2 reads YFSETQ. The CDR3 has 12 amino acids. With 1 base removed from V and 4 bases from J, the gap between germline ends came to 5 bases. The CDR3: CASSLRRETQYL. CDR3 nucleotide sequence: TGCGCCAGCAGCTTGAGACGAGAGACCCAGTACCTC.